The T cell receptor (beta chain) under discussion was sequenced for a study of T cells in Graves' hyperthyroidism and ophthalmopathy. Notes on the study in general: Blood also contained most expanded thyroid clonotypes above 0.001.

This clonotype appeared many times. Its target is not known. Stable Graves' hyperthyroidism denoted no ophthalmopathy progression over 18 months. Around 10 ml fresh peripheral blood yielded the PBMCs. V dropped 6 bases and J dropped 4 bases, with 15 bases sitting between them. The CDR3 length is 14 residues. Germline CDR1 is SGHTA and CDR2 is FQGNSA. RNA transcripts gave rise to amplified TCR beta CDR3 regions. Researchers ran a first-round RT-PCR on the TCR CDR3 using the HTBI primer set. A single record per CDR3 protein comes from TCRdb applying MiXCR to the multiplex PCR reads. Seen here are some 300,000 distinct CDR3 sequences, around 15% observed once, and the top ten hold less than 8%.

The chain has TRBV7-2 and TRBJ1-1; maybe TRBD1 (5 bases). Specimen: blood. This TCR came from a woman in her forties with Graves' hyperthyroidism. The CDR3 DNA sequence: TGTGCCAGCAGGCCTCTGGGGGGGAGCACTGAAGCTTTCTTT. Encoded protein: CASRPLGGSTEAFF.